These T cell receptor beta chains were read from a single sample in a study of cytomegalovirus exposure and HLA in healthy donors. The table came from immunoSEQ multiplex PCR; TCRdb's copy has only in-frame clones and leaves some out. The sample contains roughly 99,000 clones, roughly four fifths of which appear only once. Sequencing input: PBMCs. The receptors were gathered from a man in his late teens or twenties in good health and CMV-seronegative. Each CDR3 is given with its conserved first and last residue.

CDR3aa | j_gene | v_gene
CATSRVGEGGQPQHF | TRBJ1-5 | TRBV15
CASSQEGGLAHEQFF | TRBJ2-1 | TRBV4-2
CASSETGRYNYGYTF | TRBJ1-2 | TRBV2
CATSSGQGGEKLFF | TRBJ1-4 | TRBV15
CASSLVPGQGVYEQYF | TRBJ2-7 | TRBV27
CASSRTGYEAQHF | TRBJ1-5 | TRBV6-5
CASSQFLQNEKLFF | TRBJ1-4 | TRBV4-3
CASSYSGRGGGETQYF | TRBJ2-5 | TRBV6-6
CASSLQRGARDEQFF | TRBJ2-1 | TRBV7-3
CASSLAAMNTEAFF | TRBJ1-1 | TRBV5-1
CASRGDRGDLETQYF | TRBJ2-5 | TRBV6-5
CASSQVGQFGYTF | TRBJ1-2 | TRBV4-2
CASTPGQGVGGYTF | TRBJ1-2 | TRBV10-2
CASSLGGYEQYF | . | TRBV5-6
CASSNDGGTEAFF | TRBJ1-1 | TRBV11-3
CASSFGGGPDTQYF | TRBJ2-3 | TRBV5-1